This T cell receptor (beta chain) was sequenced in a study of T cells in Graves' hyperthyroidism and ophthalmopathy. Findings and caveats of the study: Researchers found most expanded thyroid clonotypes above 0.001 in blood as well. A 13 V-J model separated ophthalmopathy from stable hyperthyroidism.

Not enrolled were patients with uncontrolled infection, other autoimmune disease, pregnancy or lactation. Source material for PBMCs was about 11 ml fresh peripheral blood. The CDR3 length is 14 residues. CDR1 LGHNA and CDR2 YNFKEQ come from the germline V gene. Trimming removed 0 bases from V and 6 bases from J, with 12 bases in between. With regard to this clonotype: Its target is not known.

The TCR beta CDR3 regions underwent amplification using RNA transcripts as the source. In the first-round RT-PCR of the TCR CDR3, the HTBI primer set was used. TCRdb analysed the multiplex PCR reads with MiXCR anew, one entry per CDR3 protein. The sample lists around 280,000 distinct CDR3 sequences, roughly 13% occurring once. The TCR was taken from a woman aged 25 to 39 with Graves' hyperthyroidism that later progressed to Graves' ophthalmopathy. The sequenced material came from blood. V and J are TRBV4-2 and TRBJ2-7, with D possibly TRBD1 on 5 matching bases. CDR3 residues: CASSQDKGLGEQYF. The CDR3, as DNA: TGTGCCAGCAGCCAAGATAAGGGGCTGGGCGAGCAGTACTTC.